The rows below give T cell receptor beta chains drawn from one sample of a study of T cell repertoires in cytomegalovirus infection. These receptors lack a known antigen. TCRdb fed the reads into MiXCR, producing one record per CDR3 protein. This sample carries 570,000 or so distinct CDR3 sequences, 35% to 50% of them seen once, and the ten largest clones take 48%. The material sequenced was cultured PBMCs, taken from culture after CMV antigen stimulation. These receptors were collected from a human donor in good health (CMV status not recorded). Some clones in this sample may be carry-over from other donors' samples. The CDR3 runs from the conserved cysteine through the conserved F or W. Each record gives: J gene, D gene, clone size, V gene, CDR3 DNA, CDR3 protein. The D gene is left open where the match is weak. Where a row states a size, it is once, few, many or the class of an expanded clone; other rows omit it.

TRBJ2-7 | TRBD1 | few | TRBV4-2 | TGTGCCAGCAGCCAGGACAGGGGGCTCCACGAGCAGTACTTC | CASSQDRGLHEQYF
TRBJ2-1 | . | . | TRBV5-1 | TGCGCCAGCAGCCCGGACGAGGAGCAGTTCTTC | CASSPDEEQFF
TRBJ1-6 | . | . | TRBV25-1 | TGTGCCAGCAACACGAAGGGTTCACCCCTCCACTTT | CASNTKGSPLHF
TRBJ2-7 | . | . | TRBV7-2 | TGTGCCAGCAGCTTACTGAGGCGTGGGTCTTTCACTTTCTACGAGCAGTACTTC | CASSLLRRGSFTFYEQYF
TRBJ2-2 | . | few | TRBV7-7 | TGTGCCAGCAGCTTAGATAACAGTAACACCGGGGAGCTGTTTTTT | CASSLDNSNTGELFF
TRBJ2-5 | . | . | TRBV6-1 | TGTGCCAGTACCTCCCGGTTGGCCCAGGACGGAGAGACCCAGTACTTC | CASTSRLAQDGETQYF
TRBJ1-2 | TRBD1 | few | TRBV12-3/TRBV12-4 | TGTGCCAGCAGTTTAGCGGGGGGGACAGGGGAAAACTATGGCTACACCTTC | CASSLAGGTGENYGYTF
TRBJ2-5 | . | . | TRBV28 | TGTGCCAGCAGTTTAGCGGGGAACCAAGAGACCCAGTACTTC | CASSLAGNQETQYF
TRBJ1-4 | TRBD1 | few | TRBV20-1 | TGCAGTGCCAGCACTGGGACAGGGGATGAAAAACTGTTTTTT | CSASTGTGDEKLFF
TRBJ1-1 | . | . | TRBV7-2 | TGTGCCAGCAGCCGGACAGTGACTATGAACACTGAAGCTTTCTTT | CASSRTVTMNTEAFF
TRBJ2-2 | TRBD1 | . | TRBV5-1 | TGCGCCAGCAGCGAGGACAGGGGTAACACCGGGGAGCTGTTTTTT | CASSEDRGNTGELFF
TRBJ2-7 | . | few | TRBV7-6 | TGTGCCAGCAGCTTACGCCCGTTCCTCTCGGAGCAGTACTTC | CASSLRPFLSEQYF
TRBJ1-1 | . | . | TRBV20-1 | TGCAGTGCTAGAGTACGGGGGAACACTGAAGCTTTCTTT | CSARVRGNTEAFF
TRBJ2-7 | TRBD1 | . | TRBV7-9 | TGTGCCAGCAGCTCTTGGACAGGGGTCCACGAGCAGTACTTC | CASSSWTGVHEQYF
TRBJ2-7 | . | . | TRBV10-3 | TGTGCCATCAGTGAGACAGGGACCGAGCAGTACTTC | CAISETGTEQYF
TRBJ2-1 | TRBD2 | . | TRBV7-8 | TGTGCCAGCAGCCCACCGGGACTACCCAATGAGCAGTTCTTC | CASSPPGLPNEQFF
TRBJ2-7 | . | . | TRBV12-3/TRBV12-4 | TGTGCCAGCAGCGCCGGGACCGGGCAGTACTTC | CASSAGTGQYF
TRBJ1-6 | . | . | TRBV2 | TGTGCCAGCAGTGAATCATGGGACGTAGATTCACCCCTCCACTTT | CASSESWDVDSPLHF
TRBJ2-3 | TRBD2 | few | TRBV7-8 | TGTGCCAGCAGCGCCCGGGGGGGACTTAGCACAGATACGCAGTATTTT | CASSARGGLSTDTQYF
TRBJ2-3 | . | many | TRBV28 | TGTGCCAGCAGTTTAGAACGCTTGGGGGGTACTAGCACAGATACGCAGTATTTT | CASSLERLGGTSTDTQYF
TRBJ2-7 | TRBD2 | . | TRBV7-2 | TGTGCCAGCAGCTTAAGCGGGGGGGCTCACGAGCAGTACTTC | CASSLSGGAHEQYF
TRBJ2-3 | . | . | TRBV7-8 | TGTGCCAGCACCCAGGGGGGGACAGATACGCAGTATTTT | CASTQGGTDTQYF
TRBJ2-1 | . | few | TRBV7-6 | TGTGCCAGCAGCTTTTCTGGGGCCCATGAGCAGTTCTTC | CASSFSGAHEQFF
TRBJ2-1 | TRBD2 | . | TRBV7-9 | TGTGCCAGCAGCCCGCGACCCTCTAGCGGGGGGTTTTTGGGCTCCTACAATGAGCAGTTCTTC | CASSPRPSSGGFLGSYNEQFF
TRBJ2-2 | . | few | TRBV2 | TGTGCCAGCAGTGAAGCGGGAGGGAACACCGGGGAGCTGTTTTTT | CASSEAGGNTGELFF
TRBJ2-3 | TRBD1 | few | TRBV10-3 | TGTGCCATCAGGGGGACAGCTAGCACAGATACGCAGTATTTT | CAIRGTASTDTQYF
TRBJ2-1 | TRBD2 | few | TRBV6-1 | TGTGCCAGCAGCCCCCTAGCGGGACCCGACAATGAGCAGTTCTTC | CASSPLAGPDNEQFF
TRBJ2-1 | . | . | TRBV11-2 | TGTGCCAGCCGCTTAGGGGGGAGCTCCTACAATGAGCAGTTCTTC | CASRLGGSSYNEQFF
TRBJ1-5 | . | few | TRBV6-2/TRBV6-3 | TGTGCCAGCAGTTCCGGGGAGGCGTGGAATCAGCCCCAGCATTTT | CASSSGEAWNQPQHF
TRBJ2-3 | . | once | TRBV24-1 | TGTGCCACCAGTGATGGTGACAGGAAAATTACAGATACGCAGTATTTT | CATSDGDRKITDTQYF
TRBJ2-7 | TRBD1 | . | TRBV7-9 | TGTGCCAGCAGCCCGTGGGACAGCCGAAAGAGCTCCTACGAGCAGTACTTC | CASSPWDSRKSSYEQYF
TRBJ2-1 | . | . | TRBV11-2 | TGTGCCAGCAGCTTACGCGGGATTGGGACCGATGAGCAGTTCTTC | CASSLRGIGTDEQFF
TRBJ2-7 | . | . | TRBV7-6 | TGTGCCAGCACTGCGGGTTCAACCCCCTACGAGCAGTACTTC | CASTAGSTPYEQYF
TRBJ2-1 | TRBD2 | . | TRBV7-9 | TGTGCCACCATTTCCACTAGCGGGAGTGGGCATGAGCAGTTCTTC | CATISTSGSGHEQFF
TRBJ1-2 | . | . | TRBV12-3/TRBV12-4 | TGTGCCAGCAGTTTGACCCTGGTGGGTGGCTACACCTTC | CASSLTLVGGYTF
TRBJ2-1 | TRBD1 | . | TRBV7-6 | TGTGCCAGCAGCTTGACAGGGGTTGTGGGGTACAATGAGCAGTTCTTC | CASSLTGVVGYNEQFF
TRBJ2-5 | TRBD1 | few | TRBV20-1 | TGCAGTGCTAGAGCCGGGACAGGAGATGAAGCGACCCAGTACTTC | CSARAGTGDEATQYF
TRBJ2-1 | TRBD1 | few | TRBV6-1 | TGTGCCAGCAGTGAAGCTTCAACAGGGGCAGCAAGCGATGAGCAGTTCTTC | CASSEASTGAASDEQFF
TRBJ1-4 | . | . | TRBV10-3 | TGTGCCATCAGTGCGGGGGTCGTAGCCGGAAAACTGTTTTTT | CAISAGVVAGKLFF
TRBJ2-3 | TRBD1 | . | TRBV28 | TGTGCCAGCAGTCCCAAGAGGGGGCAGGGAGATACGCAGTATTTT | CASSPKRGQGDTQYF
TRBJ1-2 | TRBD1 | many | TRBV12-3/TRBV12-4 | TGTGCCAGCAGTCCAGGGGGACAGATCCTTAACCACTATGGCTACACCTTC | CASSPGGQILNHYGYTF
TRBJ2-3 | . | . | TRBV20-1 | TGCAGTGCTAGAAGGGTTAGCACAGATACGCAGTATTTT | CSARRVSTDTQYF
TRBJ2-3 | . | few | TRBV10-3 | TGTGCCATCAGTGAGGAAGTAGATACGCAGTATTTT | CAISEEVDTQYF
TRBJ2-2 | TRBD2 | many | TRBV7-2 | TGTGCCAGCAGCATAGATCCGGGACTAGCGGGAACCGGGGAGCTGTTTTTT | CASSIDPGLAGTGELFF
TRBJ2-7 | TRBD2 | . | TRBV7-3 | TGTGCCAGCAGCCCTCCCGGGACTAGCGGGGTCGACTACGAGCAGTACTTC | CASSPPGTSGVDYEQYF
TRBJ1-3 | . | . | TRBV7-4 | . | CASSPTLGNTIYF
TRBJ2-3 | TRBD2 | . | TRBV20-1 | TGCAGTGCCACAAGCGGGAGAGGCACAGATACGCAGTATTTT | CSATSGRGTDTQYF
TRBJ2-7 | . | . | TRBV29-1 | TGCAGCGTGACCAGAGACAGCTACGAGCAGTACTTC | CSVTRDSYEQYF
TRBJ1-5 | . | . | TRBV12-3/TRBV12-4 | TGTGCCAGCGGCCGGGGGCAGGGAGCGGGCAATCAGCCCCAGCATTTT | CASGRGQGAGNQPQHF
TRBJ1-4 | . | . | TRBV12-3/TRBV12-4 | TGTGCCAGCAGTTTCGATGCAACTAATGAAAAACTGTTTTTT | CASSFDATNEKLFF
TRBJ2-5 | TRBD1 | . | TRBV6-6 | TGTGCCAGCAGCTTTGGGACAGGGGACCGAAGACCAGAGACCCAGTACTTC | CASSFGTGDRRPETQYF
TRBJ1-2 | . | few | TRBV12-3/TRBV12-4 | TGTGCCAGCAGCCCAGGGATGGTTGGCTACACCTTC | CASSPGMVGYTF
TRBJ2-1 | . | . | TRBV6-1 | TGTGCCAAAAGTGTCCACCACGACAATGAGCAGTTCTTC | CAKSVHHDNEQFF
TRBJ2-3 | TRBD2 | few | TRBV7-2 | TGTGCCAGCGAAAGGCGGGGGGGCCGGGCAGATACGCAGTATTTT | CASERRGGRADTQYF
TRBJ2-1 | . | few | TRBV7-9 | TGTGCCAGCAGTTGGGCCGCAGACAATGAGCAGTTCTTC | CASSWAADNEQFF
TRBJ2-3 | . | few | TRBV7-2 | TGTGCCAGCAGCTCCGTAGATCATACGCAGTATTTT | CASSSVDHTQYF
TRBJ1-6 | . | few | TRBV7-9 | TGTGCCATACCGACAGTCGAGGGAGGGAATTCACCCCTCCACTTT | CAIPTVEGGNSPLHF